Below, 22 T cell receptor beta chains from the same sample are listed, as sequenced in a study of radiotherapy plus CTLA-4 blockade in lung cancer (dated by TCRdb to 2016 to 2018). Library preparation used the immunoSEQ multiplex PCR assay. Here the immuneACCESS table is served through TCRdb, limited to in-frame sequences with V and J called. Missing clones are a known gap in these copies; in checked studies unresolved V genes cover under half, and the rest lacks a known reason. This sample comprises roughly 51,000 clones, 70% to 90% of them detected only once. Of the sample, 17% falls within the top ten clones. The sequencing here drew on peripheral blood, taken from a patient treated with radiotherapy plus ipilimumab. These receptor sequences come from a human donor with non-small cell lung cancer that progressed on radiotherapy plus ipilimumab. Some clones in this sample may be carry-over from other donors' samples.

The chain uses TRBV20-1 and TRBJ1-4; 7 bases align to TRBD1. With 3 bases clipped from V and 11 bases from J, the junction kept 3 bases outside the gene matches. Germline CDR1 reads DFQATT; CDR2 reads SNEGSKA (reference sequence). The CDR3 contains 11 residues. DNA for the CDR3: TGCAGTGCTAGTACAGGGGAGAAACTGTTTTTT. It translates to CSASTGEKLFF.

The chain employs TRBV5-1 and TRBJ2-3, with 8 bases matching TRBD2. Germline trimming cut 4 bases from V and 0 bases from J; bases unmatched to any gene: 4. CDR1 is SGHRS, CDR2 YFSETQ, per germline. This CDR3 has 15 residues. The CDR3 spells CASSPSGRSTDTQYF. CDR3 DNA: TGCGCCAGCAGCCCAAGCGGGAGAAGCACAGATACGCAGTATTTT.

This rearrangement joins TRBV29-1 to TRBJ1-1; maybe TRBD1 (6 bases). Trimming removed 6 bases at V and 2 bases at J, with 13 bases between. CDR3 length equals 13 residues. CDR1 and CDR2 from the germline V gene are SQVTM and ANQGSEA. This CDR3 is CSVLDSLNTEAFF. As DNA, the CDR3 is TGCAGCGTACTGGACAGCCTTAACACTGAAGCTTTCTTT.

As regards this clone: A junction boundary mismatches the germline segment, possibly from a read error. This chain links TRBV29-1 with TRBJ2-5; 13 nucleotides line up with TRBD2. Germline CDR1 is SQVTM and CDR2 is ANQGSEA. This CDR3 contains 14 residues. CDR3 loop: CSVWTSGGGEAQYF. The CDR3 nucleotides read TGCAGCGTTTGGACTAGCGGGGGTGGAGAGGCCCAGTACTTC.

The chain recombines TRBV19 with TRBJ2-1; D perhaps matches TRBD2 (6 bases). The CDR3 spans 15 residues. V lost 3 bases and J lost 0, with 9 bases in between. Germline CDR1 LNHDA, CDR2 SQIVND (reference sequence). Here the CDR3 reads CASSMGGSSYNEQFF. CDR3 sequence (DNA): TGTGCCAGTAGTATGGGGGGTAGCTCCTACAATGAGCAGTTCTTC. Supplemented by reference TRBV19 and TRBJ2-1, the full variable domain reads DGGITQSPKYLFRKEGQNVTLSCEQNLNHDAMYWYRQDPGQGLRLIYYSQIVNDFQKGDIAEGYSVSREKKESFPLTVTSAQKNPTAFYLCASSMGGSSYNEQFFGPGTRLTVL.

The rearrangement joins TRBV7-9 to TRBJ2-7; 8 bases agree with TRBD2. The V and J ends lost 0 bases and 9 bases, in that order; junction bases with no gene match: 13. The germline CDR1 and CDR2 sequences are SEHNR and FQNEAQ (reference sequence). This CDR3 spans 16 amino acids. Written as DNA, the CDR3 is TGTGCCAGCAGCTTAGCCTGGGGACTAGAACGGGTACGGCAGTACTTC. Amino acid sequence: CASSLAWGLERVRQYF. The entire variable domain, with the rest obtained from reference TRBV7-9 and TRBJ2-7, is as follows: DTGVSQNPRHKITKRGQNVTFRCDPISEHNRLYWYRQTLGQGPEFLTYFQNEAQLEKSRLLSDRFSAERPKGSFSTLEIQRTEQGDSAMYLCASSLAWGLERVRQYFGPGTRLTVT.

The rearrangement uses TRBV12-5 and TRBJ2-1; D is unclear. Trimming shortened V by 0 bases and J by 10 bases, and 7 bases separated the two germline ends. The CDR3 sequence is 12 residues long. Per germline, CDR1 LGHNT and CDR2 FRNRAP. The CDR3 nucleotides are TGTGCTAGTGGTTTGGTAAAACAGGAGCAGTTCTTC. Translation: CASGLVKQEQFF.

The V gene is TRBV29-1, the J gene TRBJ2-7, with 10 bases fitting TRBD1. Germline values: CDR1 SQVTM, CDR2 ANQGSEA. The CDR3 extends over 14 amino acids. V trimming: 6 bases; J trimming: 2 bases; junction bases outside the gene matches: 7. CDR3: CSVKRDRGPYEQYF. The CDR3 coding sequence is TGCAGCGTCAAACGGGACAGGGGCCCCTACGAGCAGTACTTC.

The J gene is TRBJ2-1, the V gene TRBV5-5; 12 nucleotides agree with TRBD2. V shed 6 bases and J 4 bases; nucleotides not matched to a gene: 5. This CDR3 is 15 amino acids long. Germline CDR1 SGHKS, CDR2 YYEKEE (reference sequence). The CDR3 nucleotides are TGTGCCAGCAACGTACTAGCGGGGGGTTACAATGAGCAGTTCTTC. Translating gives CASNVLAGGYNEQFF.

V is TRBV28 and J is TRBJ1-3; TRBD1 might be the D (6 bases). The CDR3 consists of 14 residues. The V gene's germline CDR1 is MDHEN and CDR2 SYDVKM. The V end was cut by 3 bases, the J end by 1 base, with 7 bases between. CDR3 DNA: TGTGCCAGCAGTTTTCAGGGGTCTGGAAACACCATATATTTT. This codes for CASSFQGSGNTIYF.

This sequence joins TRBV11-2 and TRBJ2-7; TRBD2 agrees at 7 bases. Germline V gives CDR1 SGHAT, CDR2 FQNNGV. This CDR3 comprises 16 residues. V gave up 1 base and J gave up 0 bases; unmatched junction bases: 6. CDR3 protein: CASSLVPAGFSYEQYF. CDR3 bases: TGTGCCAGCAGCTTAGTCCCAGCGGGGTTCTCCTACGAGCAGTACTTC.

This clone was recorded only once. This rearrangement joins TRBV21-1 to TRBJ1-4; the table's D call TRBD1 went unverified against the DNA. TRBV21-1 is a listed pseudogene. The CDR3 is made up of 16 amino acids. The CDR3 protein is CASKQILSFLGEKLFF. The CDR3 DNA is TGTGCCAGCAAACAGATACTTTCTTTTTTGGGTGAAAAACTGTTTTTT.

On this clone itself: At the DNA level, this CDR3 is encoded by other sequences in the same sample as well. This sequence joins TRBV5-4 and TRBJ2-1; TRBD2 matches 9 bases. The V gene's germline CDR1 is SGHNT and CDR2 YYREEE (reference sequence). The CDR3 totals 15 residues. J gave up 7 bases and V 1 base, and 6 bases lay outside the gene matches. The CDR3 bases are TGTGCCAGCAGCTTGAGTAGCGGGAGTGAGAATGAGCAGTTCTTC. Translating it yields CASSLSSGSENEQFF.

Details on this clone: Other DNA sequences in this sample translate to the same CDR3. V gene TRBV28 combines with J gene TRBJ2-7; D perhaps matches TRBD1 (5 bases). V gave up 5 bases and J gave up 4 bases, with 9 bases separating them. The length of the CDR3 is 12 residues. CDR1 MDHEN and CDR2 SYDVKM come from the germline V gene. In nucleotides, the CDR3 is TGTGCCAGCAGTAAACAGGTATACGAGCAGTACTTC. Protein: CASSKQVYEQYF. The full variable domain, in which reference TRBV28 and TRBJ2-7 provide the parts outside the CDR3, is DVKVTQSSRYLVKRTGEKVFLECVQDMDHENMFWYRQDPGLGLRLIYFSYDVKMKEKGDIPEGYSVSREKKERFSLILESASTNQTSMYLCASSKQVYEQYFGPGTRLTVT.

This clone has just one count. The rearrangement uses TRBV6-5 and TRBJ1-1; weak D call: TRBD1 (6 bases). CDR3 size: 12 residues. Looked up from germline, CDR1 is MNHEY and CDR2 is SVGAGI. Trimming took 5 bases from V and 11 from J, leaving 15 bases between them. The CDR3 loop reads CASSQIGQRAFF. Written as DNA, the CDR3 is TGTGCCAGCAGTCAGATAGGACAGCGGGCTTTCTTT.

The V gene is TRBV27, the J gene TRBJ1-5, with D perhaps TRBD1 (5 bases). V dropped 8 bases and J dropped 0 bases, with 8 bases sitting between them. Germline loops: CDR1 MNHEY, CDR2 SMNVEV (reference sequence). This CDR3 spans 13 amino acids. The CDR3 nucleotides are TGTGCCAGCGGGGGGAGTAGCAATCAGCCCCAGCATTTT. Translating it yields CASGGSSNQPQHF.

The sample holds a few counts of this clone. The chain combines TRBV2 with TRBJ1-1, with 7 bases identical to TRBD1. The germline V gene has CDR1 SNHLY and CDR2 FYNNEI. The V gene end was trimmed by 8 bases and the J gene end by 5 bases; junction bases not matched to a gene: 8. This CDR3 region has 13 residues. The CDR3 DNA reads TGTGCCAGCGGCCAGCGACAGGGAACTGAAGCTTTCTTT. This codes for CASGQRQGTEAFF.

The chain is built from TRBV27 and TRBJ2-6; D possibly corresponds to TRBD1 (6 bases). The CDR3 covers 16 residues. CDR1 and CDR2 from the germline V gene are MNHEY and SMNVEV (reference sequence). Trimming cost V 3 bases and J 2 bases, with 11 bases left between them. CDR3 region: CASSFGRGPGANVLTF. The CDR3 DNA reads TGTGCCAGCAGTTTTGGCAGGGGTCCTGGGGCCAACGTCCTGACTTTC.

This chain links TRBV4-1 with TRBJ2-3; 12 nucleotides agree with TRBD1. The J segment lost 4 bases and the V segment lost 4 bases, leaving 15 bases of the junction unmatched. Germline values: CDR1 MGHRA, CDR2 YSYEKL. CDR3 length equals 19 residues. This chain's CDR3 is CASSRLQGQGASLPDTQYF. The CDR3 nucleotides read TGCGCCAGCAGCCGACTCCAGGGACAGGGGGCGAGTTTACCAGATACGCAGTATTTT.

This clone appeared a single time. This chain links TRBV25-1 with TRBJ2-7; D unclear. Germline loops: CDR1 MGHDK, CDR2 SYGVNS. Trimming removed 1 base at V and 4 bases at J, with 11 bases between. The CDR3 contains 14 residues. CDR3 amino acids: CASSESVGVYEQYF. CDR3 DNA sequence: TGTGCCAGCAGTGAATCCGTCGGAGTTTACGAGCAGTACTTC.

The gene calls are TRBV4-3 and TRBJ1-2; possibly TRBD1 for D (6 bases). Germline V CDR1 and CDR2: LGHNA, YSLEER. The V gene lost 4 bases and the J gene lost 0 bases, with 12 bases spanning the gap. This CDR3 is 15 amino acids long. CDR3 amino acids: CASSLGHLSNYGYTF. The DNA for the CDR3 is TGCGCCAGCAGCCTGGGACACTTATCTAACTATGGCTACACCTTC.

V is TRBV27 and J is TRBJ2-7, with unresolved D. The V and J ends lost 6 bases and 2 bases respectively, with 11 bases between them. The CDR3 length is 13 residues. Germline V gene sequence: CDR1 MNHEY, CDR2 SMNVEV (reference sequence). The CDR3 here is CASSPSATYEQYF. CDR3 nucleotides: TGTGCCAGCAGCCCCAGCGCCACCTACGAGCAGTACTTC.